A single T cell receptor beta chain is shown here with its context. This clonotype showed up just a few times. The clone's antigen remains unknown. Base-call qualities are not available, and no considerably larger clone is one nucleotide away. The CDR3 starts with the cysteine, ends with the phenylalanine, and has 13 residues. This entry keeps only the CDR3 DNA: 39 bases, framed from base 1. The germline V gene supplies CDR1 MGHDK and CDR2 SYGVNS. Trimming takes 7 bases from V and 3 bases from J, and the germline ends sit 9 bases apart. Library generation was performed with PCR. Sequencing relied on an Illumina HiSeq 2500. TCR libraries were prepared with molecular barcoding, using unique molecular identifiers to normalize TCRbeta repertoire quantification. TCRdb reworked the public reads: Q25 trimming with fastp, MiXCR clone assembly, productive beta chains retained. Rows are unified per CDR3 protein, each entry keeping the most common DNA and genes. This sample is represented by hundreds of thousands of distinct CDR3 sequences; approximately 15% of them were singletons. The ten largest clonotypes hold 1.1% of the sample.

The source of the sample is a study of T-cell reconstitution after alpha-beta-depleted transplantation in children (dated by TCRdb to 2016 to 2018). Looking at the study overall: Using TCR repertoire profiling, the study quantitatively followed how T-cell immune reconstitution unfolded in children after TCRalphabeta/CD19-depleted allogeneic hematopoietic cell transplantation.

The receptor was derived from a human donor who donated a stem cell graft to a child with acute myeloid leukemia. The chain uses TRBV25-1 and TRBJ2-2; no D gene can be assigned with confidence. The input for sequencing was PBMCs from the stem cell graft donor, taken from the stem cell graft. The DNA is as follows: TGTGCCAGCATCGTCCAGGACACCGGGGAGCTGTTTTTT. The encoded protein is CASIVQDTGELFF.